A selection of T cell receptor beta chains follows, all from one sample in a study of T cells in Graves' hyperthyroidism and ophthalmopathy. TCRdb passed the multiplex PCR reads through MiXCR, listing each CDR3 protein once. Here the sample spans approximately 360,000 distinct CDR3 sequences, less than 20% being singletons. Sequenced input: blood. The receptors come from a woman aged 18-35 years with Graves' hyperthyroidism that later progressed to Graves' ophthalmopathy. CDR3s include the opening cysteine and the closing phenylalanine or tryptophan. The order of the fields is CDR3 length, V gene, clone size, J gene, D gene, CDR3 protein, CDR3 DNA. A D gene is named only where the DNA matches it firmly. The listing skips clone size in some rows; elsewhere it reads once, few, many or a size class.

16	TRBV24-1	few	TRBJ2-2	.	CATPPRRGMNTGELFF	TGTGCCACGCCGCCCCGTCGCGGGATGAACACCGGGGAGCTGTTTTTT
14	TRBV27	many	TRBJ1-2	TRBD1	CASGSDRGHYGYTF	TGTGCCAGCGGGTCGGACAGGGGGCACTATGGCTACACCTTC
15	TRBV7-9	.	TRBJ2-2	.	CASSSRNANTGELFF	TGTGCCAGCAGCTCCCGAAACGCGAACACCGGGGAGCTGTTTTTT
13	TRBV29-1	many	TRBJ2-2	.	CSVDVANTGELFF	TGCAGCGTTGATGTTGCGAACACCGGGGAGCTGTTTTTT
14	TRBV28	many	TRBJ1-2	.	CASSLELSRRGYTF	TGTGCCAGCAGTTTGGAGCTATCTCGACGGGGCTACACCTTC
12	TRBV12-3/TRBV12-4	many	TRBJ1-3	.	CASSQSGNTIYF	TGTGCCAGCAGCCAATCTGGAAACACCATATATTTT
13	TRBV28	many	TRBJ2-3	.	CASSLQLVGTQYF	TGTGCCAGCAGTTTACAACTAGTGGGTACGCAGTATTTT
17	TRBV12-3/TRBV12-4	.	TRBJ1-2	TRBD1	CASSLGLNWRTGYGYTF	TGTGCCAGCAGCTTAGGCCTAAATTGGCGGACAGGCTATGGCTACACCTTC
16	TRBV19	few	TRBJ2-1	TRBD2	CASSPTSAGHYNEQFF	TGTGCCAGTAGTCCGACTAGCGCAGGACACTACAATGAGCAGTTCTTC
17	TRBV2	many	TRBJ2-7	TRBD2	CASLSEGPSGRGFEQYF	TGTGCCAGCCTCTCCGAGGGCCCTAGCGGGAGGGGCTTCGAGCAGTACTTC
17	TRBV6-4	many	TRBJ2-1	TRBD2	CASSANPGLAGEVEQFF	TGTGCCAGCAGCGCTAATCCGGGACTAGCGGGAGAGGTTGAGCAGTTCTTC
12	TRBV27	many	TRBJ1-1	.	CASSGWDTEAFF	TGTGCCAGCAGTGGGTGGGACACTGAAGCTTTCTTT
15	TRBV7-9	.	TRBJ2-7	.	CASSLAGLSSYEQYF	TGTGCCAGCAGCTTGGCGGGCCTCAGCTCCTACGAGCAGTACTTC
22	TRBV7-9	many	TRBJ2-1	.	CASSLRRGDHRGTVADYNEQFF	TGTGCCAGCAGCTTAAGGAGAGGGGACCACAGGGGAACGGTAGCGGACTACAATGAGCAGTTCTTC
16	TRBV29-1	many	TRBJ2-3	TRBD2	CSVLAHRGGSTDTQYF	TGCAGCGTTCTGGCCCACCGCGGGGGGAGCACAGATACGCAGTATTTT
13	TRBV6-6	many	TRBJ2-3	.	CASSYFLTDTQYF	TGTGCCAGCAGTTACTTCCTCACAGATACGCAGTATTTT
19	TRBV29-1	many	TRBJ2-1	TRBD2	CSDTNPGLGRLLSYNEQFF	TGCAGCGACACCAACCCGGGACTAGGAAGACTGCTCTCCTACAATGAGCAGTTCTTC
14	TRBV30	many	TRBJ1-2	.	CAWRTGVFNYGYTF	TGTGCCTGGAGGACAGGAGTCTTTAACTATGGCTACACCTTC
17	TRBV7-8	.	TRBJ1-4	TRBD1	CASSRTGGLLRNEKLFF	TGTGCCAGCAGCCGGACAGGGGGCCTACTACGTAATGAAAAACTGTTTTTT
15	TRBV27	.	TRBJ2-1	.	CASSSRLVQVNEQFF	TGTGCCAGCAGTTCTAGACTAGTACAGGTCAATGAGCAGTTCTTC
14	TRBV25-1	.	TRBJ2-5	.	CASSDFSGWETQYF	TGTGCCAGCTCAGATTTCTCGGGATGGGAGACCCAGTACTTC
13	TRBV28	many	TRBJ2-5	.	CASRYRVEETQYF	TGTGCCAGCAGGTACAGGGTAGAAGAGACCCAGTACTTC
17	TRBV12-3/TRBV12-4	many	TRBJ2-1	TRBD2	CASSLRRNSGDYNEQFF	TGTGCCAGCAGTTTAAGAAGGAATAGCGGGGATTACAATGAGCAGTTCTTC
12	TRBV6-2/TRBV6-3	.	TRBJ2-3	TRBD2	CASRIGGGTQYF	TGTGCCAGCCGGATCGGGGGGGGCACGCAGTATTTT
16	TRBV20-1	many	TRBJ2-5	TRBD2	CSARGPTSGRTSTQYF	TGCAGTGCTAGAGGTCCGACTAGCGGGAGAACGAGTACCCAGTACTTC
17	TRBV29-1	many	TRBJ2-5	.	CSVEHGRRTGIQETQYF	TGCAGCGTTGAACATGGTAGGCGTACAGGGATCCAAGAGACCCAGTACTTC
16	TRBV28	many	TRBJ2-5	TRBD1	CASSFRRDRERETQYF	TGTGCCAGCAGTTTCCGGAGAGACAGGGAACGCGAGACCCAGTACTTC
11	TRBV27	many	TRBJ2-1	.	CASRTFDEQFF	TGTGCCAGCCGAACCTTTGATGAGCAGTTCTTC
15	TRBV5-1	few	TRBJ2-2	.	CASSLATGVTGELFF	TGCGCCAGCAGCTTGGCCACGGGAGTCACCGGGGAGCTGTTTTTT
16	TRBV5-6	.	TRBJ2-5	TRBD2	CASSSAGGPFQETQYF	TGTGCCAGCAGCTCAGCGGGAGGGCCTTTCCAGGAGACCCAGTACTTC
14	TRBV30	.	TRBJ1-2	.	CAWSLARGAYGYTF	TGTGCCTGGAGTTTAGCTAGGGGTGCCTATGGCTACACCTTC
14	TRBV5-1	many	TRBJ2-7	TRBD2	CASNPGTSGIEQYF	TGCGCCAGCAACCCAGGGACTAGCGGGATCGAGCAGTACTTC
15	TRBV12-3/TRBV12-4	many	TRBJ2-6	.	CASSLHSSGANVLTF	TGTGCCAGCAGTTTACATAGCTCTGGGGCCAACGTCCTGACTTTC
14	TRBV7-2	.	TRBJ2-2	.	CASSLKQGPGELFF	TGTGCCAGCAGCTTAAAACAGGGACCCGGGGAGCTGTTTTTT
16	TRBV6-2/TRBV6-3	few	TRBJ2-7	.	CASSYPFGTAGDEQYF	TGTGCCAGCAGTTACCCCTTCGGGACAGCGGGGGACGAGCAGTACTTC
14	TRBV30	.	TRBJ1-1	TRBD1	CAWGQGAFGTEAFF	TGTGCCTGGGGACAGGGGGCGTTTGGCACTGAAGCTTTCTTT
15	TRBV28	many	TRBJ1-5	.	CASSFRTGGLQPQHF	TGTGCCAGCAGTTTCCGGACCGGAGGGCTTCAGCCCCAGCATTTT
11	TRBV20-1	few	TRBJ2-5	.	CSAYREETQYF	TGCAGTGCTTACAGGGAAGAGACCCAGTACTTC
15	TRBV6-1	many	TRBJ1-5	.	CASRATNRGNQPQHF	TGTGCCAGCAGAGCCACTAACAGGGGCAATCAGCCCCAGCATTTT
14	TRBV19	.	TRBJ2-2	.	CASSIGWGTGELFF	TGTGCCAGTAGTATCGGGTGGGGAACCGGGGAGCTGTTTTTT
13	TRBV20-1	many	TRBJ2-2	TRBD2	CSARAGGPRELFF	TGCAGTGCTAGAGCGGGAGGGCCCCGGGAGCTGTTTTTT
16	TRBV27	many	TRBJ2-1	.	CASSPRQVEVYNEQFF	TGTGCCAGCAGTCCAAGACAGGTAGAGGTTTACAATGAGCAGTTCTTC
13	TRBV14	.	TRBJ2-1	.	CASSQDGDHEQFF	TGTGCCAGCAGCCAAGACGGAGATCATGAGCAGTTCTTC
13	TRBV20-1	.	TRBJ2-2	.	CSARDIGAGELFF	TGCAGTGCTAGAGATATTGGAGCCGGGGAGCTGTTTTTT
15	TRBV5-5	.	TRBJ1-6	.	CASSRFAGVDSPLHF	TGTGCCAGCAGCCGGTTCGCAGGTGTTGATTCACCCCTCCACTTT
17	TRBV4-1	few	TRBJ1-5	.	CASSQDATGISNQPQHF	TGCGCCAGCAGCCAAGATGCTACAGGGATAAGCAATCAGCCCCAGCATTTT
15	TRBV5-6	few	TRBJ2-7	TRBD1	CASSTDRVSSYEQYF	TGTGCCAGCAGCACGGACAGGGTTTCATCCTACGAGCAGTACTTC
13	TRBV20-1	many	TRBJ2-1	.	CSASLRGYNEQFF	TGCAGTGCTAGTCTGCGGGGCTACAATGAGCAGTTCTTC
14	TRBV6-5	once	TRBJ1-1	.	CASSSGRVGTEAFF	TGTGCCAGCAGTTCTGGCAGGGTCGGCACTGAAGCTTTCTTT
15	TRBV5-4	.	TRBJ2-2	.	CASSLDGGQYGELFF	TGTGCCAGCAGCTTGGACGGAGGCCAGTACGGGGAGCTGTTTTTT
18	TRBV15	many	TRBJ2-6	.	CATSRYYSRISGANVLTF	TGTGCCACCAGCAGATACTATAGTCGGATCTCTGGGGCCAACGTCCTGACTTTC
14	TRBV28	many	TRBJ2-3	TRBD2	CASQTSGGTDTQYF	TGTGCCAGCCAAACTAGCGGTGGCACAGATACGCAGTATTTT
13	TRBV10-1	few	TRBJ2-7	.	CASSESVEGEQYF	TGCGCCAGCAGTGAGTCCGTGGAGGGCGAGCAGTACTTC
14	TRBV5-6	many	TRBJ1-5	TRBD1	CASSLGQVGQPQHF	TGTGCCAGCAGCCTCGGACAGGTCGGACAGCCCCAGCATTTT
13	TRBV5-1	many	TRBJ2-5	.	CASSPSLTETQYF	TGCGCCAGCAGCCCAAGCTTAACGGAGACCCAGTACTTC
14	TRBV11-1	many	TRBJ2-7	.	CASSLAGGSYEQYF	TGTGCCAGCAGCTTAGCAGGGGGATCCTACGAGCAGTACTTC